Each of the 30 T cell receptor beta chains below was sequenced from the same sample in a study of molecular identifiers for immune sequencing clone quantification (dated by TCRdb to 2017 to 2018). The library was made by PCR. Sequencing relied on a NextSeq 500. Starting from the raw public reads, TCRdb applied fastp trimming at Q25, assembled clones with MiXCR and retained in-frame beta chains. Records with the same CDR3 protein are collapsed into one entry carrying the most frequent genes and DNA. The sample records approximately 97,000 distinct CDR3 sequences, about 24% of which are singletons. The top ten clonotypes cover about 0.94% of the sample. Sequenced input: naive CD8+ T cells from blood, with Jurkat cell RNA spiked in. According to the study, the label for this sample's cell subset or site signals: FACS-sorted CD8+CD4-CCR7+CD45RA+ naive T cells. The receptors stem from a human donor in good health. Some libraries in this study had Jurkat cell RNA spiked in.

This chain uses TRBV7-9 with TRBJ1-6, with a tentative D call TRBD1 (6 bases). The V end was cut by 5 bases, the J end by 4 bases, with 9 bases between. The CDR3 is 14 residues long. The germline V gene encodes CDR1 SEHNR and CDR2 FQNEAQ (reference sequence). The CDR3: CASSGGDYNSPLHF. DNA for the CDR3: TGTGCCAGCAGCGGGGGCGATTATAATTCACCCCTCCACTTT.

A few counts support this clonotype. The genes are TRBV4-3 and TRBJ2-5, with 11 bases that match TRBD2. Germline CDR1 LGHNA, CDR2 YSLEER. After removal of 0 bases from V and 1 base from J, the junction contained 10 bases not matched to a gene. CDR3 size: 19 residues. The CDR3 region has the DNA TGCGCCAGCAGCCAAGAAAGACTAGCGGGAACACCAGCCCAAGAGACCCAGTACTTC. Protein: CASSQERLAGTPAQETQYF.

Ten or more counts support this clonotype. The rearrangement uses TRBV5-6 and TRBJ2-4, with a possible D match to TRBD1 (6 bases). CDR1 is SGHDT and CDR2 is YYEEEE in the germline V gene. V dropped 3 bases and J dropped 5 bases, with 9 bases sitting between them. This CDR3 region has 13 residues. This CDR3 is CASSSGAENIQYF. CDR3 DNA: TGTGCCAGCAGCTCAGGGGCTGAAAACATTCAGTACTTC.

As concerns this clonotype: A much larger clone lies one base from this, so it may be a read error. The V and J genes are TRBV5-1 and TRBJ2-3, with 8 bases aligning to TRBD2. The CDR3 totals 16 residues. Trimming took 6 bases from V and 5 from J; bases not matched to a gene: 14. The V gene's germline CDR1 is SGHRS and CDR2 YFSETQ. This CDR3 reads CASTRNSGMVRDTQYF. The CDR3, as DNA: TGCGCCAGCACGCGGAATAGCGGGATGGTGAGAGATACGCAGTATTTT.

This chain uses TRBV7-2 with TRBJ1-3, with a possible D match to TRBD1 (6 bases). V was clipped by 4 bases and J by 2 bases, with 9 bases between them. This CDR3 has 14 amino acids. Germline V gene data show CDR1 as SGHTA and CDR2 as FQGNSA. CDR3 nucleotides: TGTGCCAGCAGCTGGACAGTCCCTGGAAACACCATATATTTT. Amino acid sequence: CASSWTVPGNTIYF.

In its sample, this clonotype was seen many times. This sequence joins TRBV7-9 and TRBJ2-7; 14 bases are a match to TRBD2. Trimming at V came to 1 base and at J to 3 bases, leaving 11 bases not matched to a gene. Germline V CDR1 and CDR2: SEHNR, FQNEAQ (reference sequence). The CDR3 is made up of 19 amino acids. CDR3 residues: CASSLGVGTGTSGSYEQYF. CDR3 nucleotide sequence: TGTGCCAGCAGCTTAGGTGTCGGTACCGGGACTAGCGGGAGCTACGAGCAGTACTTC.

In its sample, this clonotype was seen once. The chain carries TRBV27 and TRBJ2-7; TRBD2 matches 10 bases. The CDR3 covers 14 residues. Germline CDR1 is MNHEY and CDR2 is SMNVEV (reference sequence). With 7 bases clipped from V and 6 bases from J, the junction kept 9 bases outside the gene matches. The CDR3 protein is CASTAGLAPSEQYF. The CDR3, as DNA: TGTGCCAGCACGGCGGGACTAGCGCCTTCCGAGCAGTACTTC.

In its sample, this clonotype was seen many times. The gene calls are TRBV10-2 and TRBJ1-1, with TRBD1 matching 10 bases. Germline-derived CDR1 and CDR2 are WSHSY and SAAADI. The CDR3 loop spans 17 amino acids. V was pared by 7 bases and J by 0 bases, with 11 bases of the junction left unmatched. The CDR3: CASNPDRGHYVNTEAFF. The CDR3 DNA is TGCGCCAGCAATCCTGACAGGGGGCATTATGTGAACACTGAAGCTTTCTTT.

This clonotype was seen more than once but under ten times. A much larger clone sits a single nucleotide away, making a read error possible. The gene calls are TRBV7-2 and TRBJ2-1, with 7 bases lining up with TRBD1. The germline CDR1 and CDR2 sequences are SGHTA and FQGNSA. The CDR3 contains 14 residues. The CDR3, as DNA: TGTGCCAGCAGAGGAACACAGGGGTACAATGAGCAGTTATTC. This translates into CASRGTQGYNEQLF.

This clonotype was seen more than once but under ten times. The V and J genes are TRBV27 and TRBJ2-4; 7 bases line up with TRBD1. Germline V gene data show CDR1 as MNHEY and CDR2 as SMNVEV (reference sequence). The CDR3 consists of 15 residues. V lost 5 bases and J lost 3; bases outside the gene matches: 7. The CDR3 nucleotides read TGTGCCAGCAGTGCAGGGACAGCTGGCAAAAACATTCAGTACTTC. Encoded protein: CASSAGTAGKNIQYF.

This clonotype was recorded at least ten times. The gene calls are TRBV18 and TRBJ2-3; 8 bases match TRBD1. In germline, CDR1 is KGHSH, CDR2 LQKENI. The CDR3 has 18 residues. J was trimmed by 2 bases and V by 3 bases; bases with no gene match: 13. The CDR3 bases are TGTGCCAGCTCACCCCCTCCGGGACAGGAGACCCCCACAGATACGCAGTATTTT. The encoded protein is CASSPPPGQETPTDTQYF. Based on the CDR3 plus reference TRBV18 and TRBJ2-3, the full variable domain is NAGVMQNPRHLVRRRGQEARLRCSPMKGHSHVYWYRQLPEEGLKFMVYLQKENIIDESGMPKERFSAEFPKEGPSILRIQQVVRGDSAAYFCASSPPPGQETPTDTQYFGPGTRLTVL.

A word on this clonotype: This may come from a read error, since a much larger clone is one base off. The chain uses TRBV6-6 and TRBJ2-7; a possible D gene is TRBD1 (6 bases). There are 15 residues in the CDR3. Germline CDR1 is MNHNY and CDR2 is SVGAGI (reference sequence). The V end lost 5 bases, the J end lost 9 bases, and 23 bases lay between the germline ends. The CDR3 bases are TGTGCCAGCAGTCCTCCAGGGGCAAAATGGGACGGGCAGTACTTC. Protein: CASSPPGAKWDGQYF.

The chain recombines TRBV30 with TRBJ2-1, with a possible D match to TRBD1 (6 bases). The CDR3 is 15 residues long. Germline CDR1 reads GTSNPN; CDR2 reads SVGIG (reference sequence). Trimming left V 5 bases short and J 0 bases short, with 14 bases between. The CDR3 here is CAWGPGVFSYNEQFF. The DNA for the CDR3 is TGTGCCTGGGGCCCAGGGGTTTTCTCCTACAATGAGCAGTTCTTC.

This clonotype was seen repeatedly, ten times or more. The chain joins TRBV6-5 to TRBJ2-7, with 13 nucleotides matching TRBD2. Germline V gives CDR1 MNHEY, CDR2 SVGAGI. J lost 7 bases, V lost 0 bases, and 6 bases had no gene match. This CDR3 contains 16 residues. The CDR3 spells CASSYSGLAGVGEQYF. The CDR3 DNA sequence: TGTGCCAGCAGTTACTCCGGACTAGCGGGAGTCGGAGAGCAGTACTTC.

At least ten counts were recorded for this clonotype. The chain combines TRBV6-5 with TRBJ2-3; no firm D call. Germline V gene sequence: CDR1 MNHEY, CDR2 SVGAGI. The V end lost 2 bases, the J end lost 2 bases, and 5 bases lay between the germline ends. This CDR3 has 13 residues. The CDR3 region has the DNA TGTGCCAGCAGTTACCGCTCCACAGATACGCAGTATTTT. This sequence encodes CASSYRSTDTQYF.

To note about this clonotype: A much larger clone lies a single base off, so this may be a read error. This sequence joins TRBV9 and TRBJ1-1; perhaps TRBD1 as D (6 bases). CDR3 length equals 15 residues. Trimming shortened V by 4 bases and J by 0 bases, and 13 bases separated the two germline ends. Germline V gives CDR1 SGDLS, CDR2 YYNGEE. In DNA form, the CDR3 reads TGTGCCAGCAGCAGACGGACAGAGCTGAACACTGAAGCTTTCTTT. Translated: CASSRRTELNTEAFF.

The V gene is TRBV19, the J gene TRBJ2-1; possibly TRBD2 for D (6 bases). The CDR3 sequence is 13 residues long. Trimming pared 5 bases from V and 7 bases from J, leaving 12 bases between. Germline CDR1 is LNHDA and CDR2 is SQIVND (reference sequence). This chain's CDR3 is CASSFAAGNEQFF. The DNA of the CDR3 is TGTGCCAGTAGTTTCGCGGCGGGGAATGAGCAGTTCTTC.

This clonotype was seen a few times. The rearrangement uses TRBV9 and TRBJ2-3; tentatively, D is TRBD1 or TRBD2 (6 bases each). Germline CDR1 and CDR2: SGDLS and YYNGEE. V shed 0 bases and J shed 6 bases, with 8 bases lying between them. The CDR3 spans 13 residues. The CDR3 nucleotides read TGTGCCAGCAGCGTAGGAGGGGGGGATACGCAGTATTTT. Amino acids: CASSVGGGDTQYF.

This clonotype turned up a few times. The rearrangement uses TRBV12-3 or TRBV12-4 and TRBJ1-5, with D perhaps matching TRBD1 (6 bases). There are 16 residues in the CDR3. Trimming pared 6 bases from V and 4 bases from J, leaving 19 bases between. This chain's CDR3 is CASSPDTGALNQPQHF. The CDR3 bases are TGTGCCAGCAGCCCCGACACGGGGGCCCTTAATCAGCCCCAGCATTTT.

About this clonotype itself: One end of the junction fails to match germline, which may point to a read error. V is TRBV7-6 and J is TRBJ2-7; 7 bases are shared with TRBD1. This CDR3 comprises 16 residues. The germline V gene encodes CDR1 SGHVS and CDR2 FNYEAQ. The CDR3 loop is CASSSTNRGISYERYF. The DNA of the CDR3 is TGTGCCAGCAGCTCGACAAACAGGGGTATCTCCTACGAGCGGTACTTC.

The chain employs TRBV6-5 and TRBJ2-1, with a weak D call TRBD1 (6 bases). CDR1 is MNHEY, CDR2 SVGAGI, per germline. V lost 2 bases and J lost 10, with 27 bases in between. The CDR3 contains 18 residues. The CDR3 DNA reads as TGTGCCAGCAGTTACGACACTAGGGAACCCCAGGGGAGATGGGAGCAGTTCTTC. It encodes CASSYDTREPQGRWEQFF.

The sample holds many counts of this clonotype. The V gene is TRBV5-1, the J gene TRBJ2-2; D is perhaps TRBD1 or TRBD2 (6 bases each). The CDR3 sequence is 13 residues long. V lost 4 bases and J 6 bases, leaving 10 bases between the germline ends. CDR1 SGHRS and CDR2 YFSETQ come from the germline V gene. The CDR3 bases are TGCGCCAGCAGCCCCGGGGGCGCCGGGGAGCTGTTTTTT. This gives the protein CASSPGGAGELFF. Full variable domain (missing parts from reference TRBV5-1 and TRBJ2-2): KAGVTQTPRYLIKTRGQQVTLSCSPISGHRSVSWYQQTPGQGLQFLFEYFSETQRNKGNFPGRFSGRQFSNSRSEMNVSTLELGDSALYLCASSPGGAGELFFGEGSRLTVL.

The chain recombines TRBV9 with TRBJ1-5; D is unclear. This CDR3 is 13 amino acids long. V lost 0 bases to trimming and J lost 7 bases, with 8 bases between them. The germline CDR1 and CDR2 sequences are SGDLS and YYNGEE. The CDR3 DNA sequence: TGTGCCAGCAGCGTAGATGGGGTCCAGCCCCAGCATTTT. Its protein product is CASSVDGVQPQHF.

This clonotype was detected many times. The rearrangement uses TRBV12-3 or TRBV12-4 and TRBJ1-1; D uncertain. The CDR3 contains 12 residues. V was clipped by 5 bases and J by 2 bases, with 6 bases between them. The CDR3 DNA reads as TGTGCCAGCAGTCGGATAAACACTGAAGCTTTCTTT. It codes for CASSRINTEAFF.

This clonotype was counted once. A single base separates this from a much larger clone, so it may be a read error. V is TRBV12-3 or TRBV12-4 and J is TRBJ2-3; D is perhaps TRBD2 (6 bases). The CDR3 length is 16 residues. The V end was cut by 6 bases, the J end by 1 base, with 17 bases between. This CDR3 is CASSYTSSLGTDTQYF. The CDR3, as DNA: TGTGCCAGCAGCTATACTAGCTCACTAGGCACAGATACGCAGTATTTT.

About this clonotype itself: A clone one base away is much larger, so this may be a read error. This chain uses TRBV9 with TRBJ2-2; 12 positions agree with TRBD2. V lost 7 bases, J lost 5 bases, and 6 bases stayed unmatched. CDR1 SGDLS and CDR2 YYNGEE come from the germline V gene. This CDR3 is built from 15 residues. CDR3 loop: CASGGLAGRTGELFF. The CDR3 coding sequence is TGTGCCAGCGGCGGACTAGCGGGGAGAACCGGGGAGCTGTTTTTT.

This clonotype has at least ten counts. The chain links TRBV7-9 to TRBJ2-3, with D unresolved. This CDR3 has 13 residues. From germline, CDR1 is SEHNR and CDR2 FQNEAQ (reference sequence). Trimming left V 5 bases short and J 8 bases short, with 14 bases between. CDR3 coding DNA: TGTGCCAGCAGCAGCCCCTTCGGCGGTACGCAGTATTTT. Amino acids: CASSSPFGGTQYF.

Here the CDR3 reads CASSQDSSGQAYEQYF. The DNA of the CDR3 is TGCGCCAGCAGCCAAGATTCAAGCGGGCAAGCCTACGAGCAGTACTTC. The genes are TRBV4-3 and TRBJ2-7; tentative D call: TRBD2 (6 bases). The germline V gene encodes CDR1 LGHNA and CDR2 YSLEER. This CDR3 spans 16 amino acids. Trimming took off 0 bases at V and 2 bases at J, with 14 bases between the two ends.

As regards this clonotype: Sequence at one end of the junction differs from germline and may be a read error. The chain couples TRBV19 to TRBJ2-7; 7 positions match TRBD1. The CDR3 consists of 14 residues. In germline, CDR1 is LNHDA, CDR2 SQIVND (reference sequence). CDR3 residues: CASSIALGQYGQYF. DNA for the CDR3: TGTGCCAGTAGTATAGCCCTGGGACAGTACGGGCAGTACTTC.

This chain joins TRBV29-1 and TRBJ2-7; D may match TRBD1 or TRBD2 (6 bases each). Germline loops: CDR1 SQVTM, CDR2 ANQGSEA. The CDR3 is 12 residues long. Trimming stripped 4 bases from V and 4 bases from J, with 11 bases between. The DNA for the CDR3 is TGCAGCGTTGGAACAGGGACTTACGAGCAGTACTTC. Encoded protein: CSVGTGTYEQYF.